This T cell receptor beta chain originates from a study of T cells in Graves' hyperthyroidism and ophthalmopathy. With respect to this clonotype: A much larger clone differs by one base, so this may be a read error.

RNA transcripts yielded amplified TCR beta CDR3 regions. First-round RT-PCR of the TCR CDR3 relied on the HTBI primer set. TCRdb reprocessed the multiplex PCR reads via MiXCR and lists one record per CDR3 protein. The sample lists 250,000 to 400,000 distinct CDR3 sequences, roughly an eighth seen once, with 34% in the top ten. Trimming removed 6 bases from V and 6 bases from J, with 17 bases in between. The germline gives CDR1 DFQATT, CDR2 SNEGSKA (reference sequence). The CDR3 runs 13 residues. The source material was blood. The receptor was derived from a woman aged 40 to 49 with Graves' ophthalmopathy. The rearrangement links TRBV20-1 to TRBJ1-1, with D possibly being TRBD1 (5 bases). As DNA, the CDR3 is TGCAGTGCGTCTCCCGTGGGGGGGGCTGAAGCTTTCTTT. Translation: CSASPVGGAEAFF.